This paragraph covers one T cell receptor (beta chain) sequence. Its recognized antigen is unknown. No base qualities exist here, and no much larger clone lies one base off it. The sample is drawn from a study of blood T cell repertoires in COVID-19 (dated by TCRdb to the early 2020s). Study-wide context: Samples covering the acute and convalescent phases of COVID-19 were provided by collaborators in the United States, Italy and Spain. The material from the prospective study consisted of cDNA or gDNA derived from T cells, B-cell-depleted T cells, or PBMCs. Deeply sampled blood TCRbeta repertoires from subjects exposed to, actively infected with, or recovered from COVID-19 were included in the dataset. The repertoires were released in a freely available public database meant as a resource for research on the immune response to SARS-CoV-2. Samples came from the ongoing ImmuneRACE study (first 160 participants) plus 1,254 subjects from 6 global collaborators. A de-identified subject ID, COVID-19 status, age in years and sex were almost always included in the sample metadata. Where available, HLA class I and class II types were obtained from metadata supplied by the sample provider rather than from assay-based typing.

TCRbeta CDR3 regions were amplified from genomic DNA using the immunoSEQ Assay, a bias-controlled multiplex PCR. On the study's bioinformatics: The number of nucleated cells in each sample was estimated from the amplification of reference gene primers within the assay. To quantify the absolute abundance of each unique TCRbeta CDR3 rearrangement, sequence reads were collapsed and filtered. For each sample, productive Simpson clonality was calculated as the square root of Simpson's diversity index over productive rearrangements. TCRdb re-hosts the immuneACCESS table, in-frame sequences only. Its copies lack some clones; in the studies checked, an unresolved V gene accounts for under half of them, and the cause for the rest is not known. Clone size and V and J calls were adopted from that table, with D and trimming inferred from the DNA. The sample table lists some 170,000 clones, 65% to 90% of them with a count of one. The top ten hold roughly 15% of the sample.

Paper-wide results and their limitations: The quantity of clinical and demographic metadata differed by source and by participant and was supplied without curation.

Participants in the prospective study were enrolled through a virtual design, were aged about 18 to 100 years, and lived in 20 to 30 United States geographic areas. In the prospective study, participants were assigned to cohorts based on the clinical history participants reported in a screening survey and a study questionnaire. Recovered participants in ImmuneRACE Cohort 3 were defined by two consecutive negative NP/OP PCR tests, clearance by a healthcare professional, or resolution of symptoms. In the prospective study, whole blood, serum and a nasopharyngeal or oropharyngeal swab were collected from each participant by mobile phlebotomists. Prospective study participants could optionally give additional blood draws and questionnaires over an approximately two-month period. Prospective study blood samples were shipped either frozen or at room temperature before DNA extraction. This TCR was sampled from a man in his fifties who had recovered from COVID-19. The sequenced material came from PBMCs or T cells enriched from blood (not recorded which).

The CDR3 is CASSHQGGNTEAFF. In nucleotides, the sequence is TGTGCCAGCAGCCACCAGGGAGGGAACACTGAAGCTTTCTTT. The receptor chain draws on TRBV16 and TRBJ1-1; the D region possibly corresponds to TRBD1 (5 bases align). Based on the germline V gene, the CDR1 and CDR2 sequences are KGHSY and FQNENV. CDR3 length: 14 amino acids, cysteine to phenylalanine. Kept here is only the CDR3 DNA, which spans 42 bases and is read in frame from base 1. V and J lose 3 bases and 1 base, and a span of 9 bases separates them.